These 17 T cell receptor beta chains came from one sample sequenced in a study of T cell responses to AZD1222 COVID-19 vaccine. Some clones are missing from TCRdb's copy, which holds only in-frame ones; the method was immunoSEQ multiplex PCR. The sample holds around 140,000 clones, roughly 92% seen once. The starting material was peripheral blood, obtained on day 0 of AZD1222 vaccination. These receptors came from an adult in good health.

This clone occurred once. This rearrangement joins TRBV7-9 to TRBJ2-2; D possibly corresponds to TRBD1 (6 bases). The CDR3 contains 14 residues. Looked up from germline, CDR1 is SEHNR and CDR2 is FQNEAQ (reference sequence). V gave up 7 bases and J gave up 4 bases, with 13 bases separating them. CDR3 loop: CASKETGRTGELFF. CDR3 nucleotides: TGTGCCAGCAAGGAAACAGGGCGCACCGGGGAGCTGTTTTTT.

The rearrangement uses TRBV5-6 and TRBJ2-1, with TRBD2 identical over 10 bases. Germline assignment: CDR1 SGHDT and CDR2 YYEEEE. The CDR3 spans 15 residues. The ends lost 4 bases at V and 6 bases at J; junction bases unmatched: 7. The CDR3 here is CASSPTSGPRNEQFF. The CDR3 DNA sequence: TGTGCCAGCAGCCCGACTAGCGGGCCGCGCAATGAGCAGTTCTTC. The entire variable domain, with the rest obtained from reference TRBV5-6 and TRBJ2-1, is as follows: DAGVTQSPTHLIKTRGQQVTLRCSPKSGHDTVSWYQQALGQGPQFIFQYYEEEERQRGNFPDRFSGHQFPNYSSELNVNALLLGDSALYLCASSPTSGPRNEQFFGPGTRLTVL.

The chain employs TRBV28 and TRBJ1-5; TRBD1 matches 7 bases. Germline V gene data show CDR1 as MDHEN and CDR2 as SYDVKM. This CDR3 comprises 15 residues. The J segment lost 5 bases and the V segment lost 6 bases, leaving 10 bases of the junction unmatched. CDR3 in DNA: TGTGCCAGCAGCCTACAGGGACAGCGAGATCAGCCCCAGCATTTT. Amino acids: CASSLQGQRDQPQHF. Complete variable domain (other parts from reference TRBV28 and TRBJ1-5): DVKVTQSSRYLVKRTGEKVFLECVQDMDHENMFWYRQDPGLGLRLIYFSYDVKMKEKGDIPEGYSVSREKKERFSLILESASTNQTSMYLCASSLQGQRDQPQHFGDGTRLSIL.

The rearrangement uses TRBV27 and TRBJ1-2; 7 bases agree with TRBD1. The CDR3 contains 16 residues. The trim removed 3 bases at V and 7 bases at J, leaving 14 bases unmatched. Germline CDR1 MNHEY, CDR2 SMNVEV (reference sequence). CDR3 loop: CASSFRGTQGKGGYTF. Written as DNA, the CDR3 is TGTGCCAGCAGTTTCAGGGGGACCCAAGGGAAGGGTGGCTACACCTTC.

The chain recombines TRBV27 with TRBJ1-1; no clear D gene. Germline V gene data show CDR1 as MNHEY and CDR2 as SMNVEV (reference sequence). The CDR3 is made up of 15 amino acids. V was trimmed by 7 bases and J by 5 bases, leaving 20 bases between them. The CDR3 loop is CASTTLLGRRTEAFF. The CDR3 DNA reads TGTGCCAGCACTACCCTTTTGGGGAGGAGAACTGAAGCTTTCTTT.

The V and J genes are TRBV7-4 and TRBJ1-5; D ambiguous. V was pared by 1 base and J by 1 base, with 5 bases between. The germline gives CDR1 SGHVT, CDR2 SQSDAQ. The CDR3 consists of 14 residues. The CDR3 bases are TGTGCCAGCAGCTTAGACCGGAGCAATCAGCCCCAGCATTTT. Translation: CASSLDRSNQPQHF.

This rearrangement joins TRBV10-1 to TRBJ1-2; D uncertain. Germline CDR1 is WNHNN and CDR2 is SYGVQD (reference sequence). This CDR3 is built from 15 residues. V was shortened by 8 bases and J by 5 bases, with 21 bases between the two germline ends. CDR3 in amino acids: CASDVTLNDSYGYTF. DNA of the CDR3: TGCGCCAGCGACGTCACCCTCAACGACTCATATGGCTACACCTTC.

This chain links TRBV18 with TRBJ1-1; weak D call: TRBD1 (6 bases). CDR3 length: 15 residues. Per the germline V gene, CDR1 is KGHSH and CDR2 is LQKENI. V was pared by 0 bases and J by 8 bases, with 16 bases between. CDR3 loop: CASSPPGSGGAEAFF. In DNA form, the CDR3 reads TGTGCCAGCTCACCACCGGGGTCGGGGGGCGCCGAAGCTTTCTTT.

The V gene is TRBV5-1, the J gene TRBJ2-7, with 7 bases aligning to TRBD1. The CDR3 is made up of 14 amino acids. The germline V gene encodes CDR1 SGHRS and CDR2 YFSETQ. J lost 2 bases, V lost 4 bases, and 6 bases had no gene match. CDR3 in DNA: TGCGCCAGCAGCCCCCGACAGGGTACCTACGAGCAGTACTTC. Translated, it gives CASSPRQGTYEQYF.

The chain uses TRBV2 and TRBJ1-5; TRBD1 matches at 8 bases. Germline V gene data show CDR1 as SNHLY and CDR2 as FYNNEI. Unmatched junction bases numbered 7, after V lost 5 bases and J lost 4 bases. The CDR3 is 15 amino acids. This CDR3 reads CASSPRGLGNQPQHF. In nucleotides, the CDR3 is TGTGCCAGCAGTCCCAGGGGGCTTGGGAATCAGCCCCAGCATTTT.

This clone was recorded once. The chain joins TRBV6-5 to TRBJ2-1; 7 nucleotides line up with TRBD1. After removal of 5 bases from V and 0 bases from J, the junction contained 4 bases not matched to a gene. This CDR3 contains 15 residues. Germline values: CDR1 MNHEY, CDR2 SVGAGI. CDR3 residues: CASSRQGSSYNEQFF. The CDR3 coding sequence is TGTGCCAGCAGTCGACAGGGTAGCTCCTACAATGAGCAGTTCTTC.

The rearrangement links TRBV7-3 to TRBJ1-1, with TRBD1 identical over 7 bases. V gave up 8 bases and J gave up 3 bases; unmatched junction bases: 6. The CDR3 length is 13 residues. CDR1 and CDR2 from the germline V gene are SGHTA and FQGTGA. The CDR3 loop is CASGLTGDTEAFF. The CDR3 DNA reads TGTGCCAGCGGACTTACAGGGGACACTGAAGCTTTCTTT.

The rearrangement uses TRBV5-6 and TRBJ2-1; 10 nucleotides line up with TRBD2. CDR1 and CDR2 (germline): SGHDT, YYEEEE. V was clipped by 0 bases and J by 12 bases; unmatched bases: 9. This CDR3 region has 15 residues. CDR3 residues: CASSLGTSGLRGQFF. The CDR3 nucleotides read TGTGCCAGCAGCTTGGGGACTAGCGGTTTACGGGGGCAGTTCTTC.

J is TRBJ2-3 and V is TRBV4-1, with D hard to call. The CDR3 runs to 14 residues. Trimming left V 0 bases short and J 2 bases short, with 6 bases between. Germline assignment: CDR1 MGHRA and CDR2 YSYEKL. In DNA form, the CDR3 reads TGCGCCAGCAGCCAAGAAGCTGTCACAGATACGCAGTATTTT. This codes for CASSQEAVTDTQYF.

The chain employs TRBV10-2 and TRBJ2-7; 7 nucleotides match TRBD1. V lost 2 bases to trimming and J lost 3 bases; unmatched junction nucleotides: 16. The CDR3 loop spans 18 amino acids. CDR1 WSHSY and CDR2 SAAADI come from the germline V gene. CDR3 DNA sequence: TGCGCCAGCAGTGAGAGACAGGGATTGTTGGGGCTTCACTACGAGCAGTACTTC. It yields the protein CASSERQGLLGLHYEQYF.

This chain uses TRBV11-2 with TRBJ2-3; 7 nucleotides line up with TRBD1. Looked up from germline, CDR1 is SGHAT and CDR2 is FQNNGV. The CDR3 totals 15 residues. With 2 bases clipped from V and 4 bases from J, the junction kept 6 bases outside the gene matches. The CDR3 nucleotides are TGTGCCAGCAGCTTATCTAGGGGGCAGTCAGATACGCAGTATTTT. This codes for CASSLSRGQSDTQYF.

This chain joins TRBV6-5 and TRBJ2-2; 7 bases line up with TRBD1. Germline CDR1 MNHEY, CDR2 SVGAGI. This CDR3 has 14 amino acids. J was trimmed by 5 bases and V by 4 bases; bases with no gene match: 4. The CDR3 sequence: CASSFRQGTGELFF. The CDR3 coding sequence is TGTGCCAGCAGTTTCAGACAGGGAACCGGGGAGCTGTTTTTT.